The present TCR beta chain was sequenced within a study of pediatric ulcerative colitis. Study conclusions and caveats: Blood-rectal clonal overlap within each person was significantly higher in ulcerative colitis patients than controls. All ulcerative colitis patients, but no controls, carried a couple of rectal clonotypes. Acute severe colitis showed lower rectal diversity from clonal expansions.

Trimming took off 2 bases at V and 2 bases at J, with 7 bases between the two ends. This CDR3 region has 13 residues. CDR1 is SGHTS, CDR2 YDEGEE, per germline. Samples were sequenced at Survey level, maximum 500,000 reads. TCRdb keeps only in-frame clones here, not all; method: immunoSEQ multiplex PCR. The sample holds fewer than 40,000 clones, roughly four fifths seen once. As for this clone: The antigen is unknown.

The chain couples TRBV5-8 to TRBJ1-1; D remains unclear. The clonotype originates from a boy under 18 with severe ulcerative colitis. The source material was blood. The CDR3 is CASSFARNTEAFF. Here the CDR3 DNA reads TGTGCCAGCAGCTTCGCGAGAAACACTGAAGCTTTCTTT.